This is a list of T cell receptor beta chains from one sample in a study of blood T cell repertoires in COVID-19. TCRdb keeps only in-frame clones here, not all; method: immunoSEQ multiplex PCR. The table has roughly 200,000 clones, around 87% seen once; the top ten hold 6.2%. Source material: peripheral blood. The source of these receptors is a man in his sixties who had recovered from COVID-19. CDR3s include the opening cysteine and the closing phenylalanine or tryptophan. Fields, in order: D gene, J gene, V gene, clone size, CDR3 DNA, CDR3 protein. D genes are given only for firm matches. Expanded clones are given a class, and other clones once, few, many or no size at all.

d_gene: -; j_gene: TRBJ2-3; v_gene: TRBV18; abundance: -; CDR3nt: TGTGCCAGCTCACCACGAGACACAGATACGCAGTATTTT; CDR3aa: CASSPRDTDTQYF
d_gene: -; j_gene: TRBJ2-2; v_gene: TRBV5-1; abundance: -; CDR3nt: TGCGCCAGCAGCCCCGCCGACAGGGAGGACACCGGGGAGCTGTTTTTT; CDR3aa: CASSPADREDTGELFF
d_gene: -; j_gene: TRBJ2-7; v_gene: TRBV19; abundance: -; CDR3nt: TGTGCCAGTACCCCAGGGGAGACTTACGAGCAGTACTTC; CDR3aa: CASTPGETYEQYF
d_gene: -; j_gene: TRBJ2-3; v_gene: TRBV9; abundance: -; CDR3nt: TGTGCCAGCAGCGTAGACCAGCGGCACACAGATACGCAGTATTTT; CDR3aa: CASSVDQRHTDTQYF
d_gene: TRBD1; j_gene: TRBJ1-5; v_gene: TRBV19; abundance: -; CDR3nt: TGTGCCAGTACCATCCCGTTTGACAGGGGGCGCGATCTGAGCAATCAGCCCCAGCATTTT; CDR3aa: CASTIPFDRGRDLSNQPQHF
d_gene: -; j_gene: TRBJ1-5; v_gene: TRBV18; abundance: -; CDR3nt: TGTGCCAGCTCACCTATGGAAAGAGGTCAGCCCCAGCATTTT; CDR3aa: CASSPMERGQPQHF
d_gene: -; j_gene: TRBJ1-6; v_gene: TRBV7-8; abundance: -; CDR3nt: TGTGCCAGCAGCTGGGCCGAAAATAATTCACCCCTCCACTTT; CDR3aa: CASSWAENNSPLHF
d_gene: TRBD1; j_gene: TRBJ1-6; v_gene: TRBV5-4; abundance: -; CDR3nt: TGTGCCAGCACACGACAGGGGACGCAGGGTTCACCCCTCCACTTT; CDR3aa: CASTRQGTQGSPLHF
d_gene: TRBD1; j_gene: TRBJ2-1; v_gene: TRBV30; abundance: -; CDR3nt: TGTGCGGGACAGGGGAATACCTACAATGAGCAGTTCTTC; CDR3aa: CAGQGNTYNEQFF
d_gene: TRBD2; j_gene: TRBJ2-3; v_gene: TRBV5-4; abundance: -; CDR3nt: TGTGCCAGCAGCTCCCCCGCAGCGGGGGCTACAGATACGCAGTATTTT; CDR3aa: CASSSPAAGATDTQYF
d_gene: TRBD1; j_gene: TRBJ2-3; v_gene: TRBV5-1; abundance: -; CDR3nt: TGCGCCAGCAGCTTGGGACAGGGTAGCACAGATACGCAGTATTTT; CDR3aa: CASSLGQGSTDTQYF
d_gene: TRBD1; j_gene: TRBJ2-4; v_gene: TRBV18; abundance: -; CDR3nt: TGTGCCAGCTCATCCACAGGGGGCTTTCCCAAAAACATTCAGTACTTC; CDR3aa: CASSSTGGFPKNIQYF
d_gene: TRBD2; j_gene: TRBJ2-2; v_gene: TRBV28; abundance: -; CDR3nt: TGTGCCAGCAATCCGGGGGGTCTAGCGGGGAACACCGGGGAGCTGTTTTTT; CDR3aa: CASNPGGLAGNTGELFF
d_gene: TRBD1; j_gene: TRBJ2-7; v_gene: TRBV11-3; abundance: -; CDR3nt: TGTGCCAGCAGCCTCGGGACAGTTTCTGGAGAGCAGTACTTC; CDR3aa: CASSLGTVSGEQYF
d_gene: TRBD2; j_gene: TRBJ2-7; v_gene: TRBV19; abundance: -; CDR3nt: TGTGCCAGTAGTACCAGCCCACTAGCGGGGAGCGAGCAGTACTTC; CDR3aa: CASSTSPLAGSEQYF
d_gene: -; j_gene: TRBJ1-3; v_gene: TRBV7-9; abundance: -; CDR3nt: TGTGCCAGCAGCCCCCAATTTGACACCATATATTTT; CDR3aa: CASSPQFDTIYF
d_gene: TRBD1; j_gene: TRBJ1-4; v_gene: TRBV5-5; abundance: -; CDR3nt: TGTGCCAGCAGCTCGGGACAGCCTGATGAAAAACTGTTTTTT; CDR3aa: CASSSGQPDEKLFF
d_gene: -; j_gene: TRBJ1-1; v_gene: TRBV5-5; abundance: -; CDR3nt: TGTGCCAGCCAAGCAGGGAACACTGAAGCTTTCTTT; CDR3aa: CASQAGNTEAFF
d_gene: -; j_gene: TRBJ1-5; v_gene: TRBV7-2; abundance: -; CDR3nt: TGTGCCAGCAGCTTGCGGTCCGGATACAATCAGCCCCAGCATTTT; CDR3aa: CASSLRSGYNQPQHF
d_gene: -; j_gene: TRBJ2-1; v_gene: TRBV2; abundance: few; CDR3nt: TGTGCCAGCAGTGAATTTAGCGGCTACAATGAGCAGTTCTTC; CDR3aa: CASSEFSGYNEQFF
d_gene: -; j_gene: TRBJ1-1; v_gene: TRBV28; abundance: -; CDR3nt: TGTGCCAGCAGTTTATTCGCTGAAGCTTTCTTT; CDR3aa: CASSLFAEAFF
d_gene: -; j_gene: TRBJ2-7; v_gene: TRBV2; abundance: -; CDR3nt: TGTGCCCAGCGGGCAGGTTCCTACGAGCAGTACTTC; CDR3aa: CAQRAGSYEQYF
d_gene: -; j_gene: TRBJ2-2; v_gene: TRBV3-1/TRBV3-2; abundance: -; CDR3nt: TGTGCCAGCAGTCGGGGAGAGATCACCGGGGAGCTGTTTTTT; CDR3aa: CASSRGEITGELFF
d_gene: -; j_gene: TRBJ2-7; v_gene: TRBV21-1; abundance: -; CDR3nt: TGTGCCAGCAGCATCAGGGACAGGGGGAGCGAGCAGTACTTC; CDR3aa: CASSIRDRGSEQYF
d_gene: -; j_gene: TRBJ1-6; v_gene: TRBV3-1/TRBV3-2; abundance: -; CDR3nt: TGTGCCAGCAGCCCTTCGTTCGCGGGGGGGGGCCGAATATCGCATTCACCCCTCCACTTT; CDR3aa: CASSPSFAGGGRISHSPLHF
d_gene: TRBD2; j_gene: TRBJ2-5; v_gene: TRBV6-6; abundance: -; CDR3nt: TGTGCCAGCAGTGCGGGGGAAGAGACCCAGTACTTC; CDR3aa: CASSAGEETQYF
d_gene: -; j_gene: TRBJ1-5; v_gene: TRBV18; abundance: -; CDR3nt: TGTGCCAGCTCCCTGGACAGAGAGTATCAGCCCCAGCATTTT; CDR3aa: CASSLDREYQPQHF
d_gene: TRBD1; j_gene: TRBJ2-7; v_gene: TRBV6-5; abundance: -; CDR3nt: TGTGCCAGTAGGGACAGTTACGAGCAGTACTTC; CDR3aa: CASRDSYEQYF